This entry lists 30 T cell receptor beta chains sequenced from one sample in a study of T-cell reconstitution after alpha-beta-depleted transplantation in children. Unique molecular identifiers were used to barcode this TCRbeta library. From the PCR reads, TCRdb called clonotypes with MiXCR, one entry per CDR3 protein. The sample yields around 450,000 distinct CDR3 sequences, under 12% seen once. The source was PBMCs, collected before TCRalphabeta/CD19-depleted stem cell transplant. The receptors shown here come from a child aged 2 to 15 with inherited bone marrow failure, due to receive a stem cell transplant.

This clonotype came up many times. This CDR3 reads CSAAGSKYEQYF. The CDR3 DNA follows: TGCAGCGCCGCCGGGTCCAAGTACGAGCAGTACTTC. This rearrangement joins TRBV29-1 to TRBJ2-7; no definite D call. This CDR3 spans 12 amino acids. Germline-derived CDR1 and CDR2 are SQVTM and ANQGSEA. V lost 7 bases, J lost 4 bases, and 14 bases lay in between.

The chain is built from TRBV27 and TRBJ2-1; 8 positions match TRBD1. V trimming: 1 base; J trimming: 5 bases; junction bases outside the gene matches: 4. The CDR3 sequence is 15 residues long. The germline CDR1 and CDR2 sequences are MNHEY and SMNVEV (reference sequence). The CDR3 bases are TGTGCCAGCAGTTTATGGGGGACAGGCCACAATGAGCAGTTCTTC. This translates into CASSLWGTGHNEQFF.

The rearrangement links TRBV6-2 or TRBV6-3 to TRBJ2-1; 13 bases line up with TRBD2. The CDR3 length is 17 residues. Germline lookup yields CDR1 MNHEY and CDR2 SVGEGT. V dropped 6 bases and J dropped 2; count of bases not matched to a gene: 7. CDR3 bases: TGTGCCAGCAGATACCGCGGACTAGCGGGAGCCTACAATGAGCAGTTCTTC. This sequence encodes CASRYRGLAGAYNEQFF.

This clonotype appeared a single time. J is TRBJ1-1 and V is TRBV7-9; possible D gene TRBD1, 6 bases. Germline lookup yields CDR1 SEHNR and CDR2 FQNEAQ (reference sequence). Trimming removed 4 bases from V and 1 base from J, with 16 bases in between. The CDR3 is made up of 16 amino acids. The CDR3 DNA reads TGTGCCAGCAGCTCGGACAGTGAAGACACGAACACTGAAGCTTTCTTT. It encodes CASSSDSEDTNTEAFF.

About this clonotype: It may be a read error: a sequence one base away is much more abundant. This sequence joins TRBV27 and TRBJ1-5; D possibly corresponds to TRBD1 (5 bases). Looked up from germline, CDR1 is MNHEY and CDR2 is SMNVEV (reference sequence). This CDR3 spans 14 amino acids. The CDR3 loop is CASSFGGENRPQHF. CDR3 DNA: TGTGCCAGCAGTTTTGGGGGAGAGAATCGGCCCCAGCATTTT.

The rearrangement uses TRBV12-3 or TRBV12-4 and TRBJ2-4; tentatively, D is TRBD2 (6 bases). The V end lost 3 bases, the J end lost 8 bases, and 11 bases lay between the germline ends. The CDR3 runs 13 residues. As DNA, the CDR3 is TGTGCCAGCAGTTTCGGAGGGATGGACATTCAGTACTTC. Translation: CASSFGGMDIQYF.

V gene TRBV7-2 combines with J gene TRBJ2-3; 13 nucleotides match TRBD2. Germline V gene sequence: CDR1 SGHTA, CDR2 FQGNSA. The CDR3 consists of 17 residues. V lost 1 base to trimming and J lost 5 bases; unmatched junction nucleotides: 6. CDR3 loop: CASSLGRLAGGLDTQYF. As DNA, the CDR3 is TGTGCCAGCAGCTTAGGCCGACTAGCGGGAGGTCTAGATACGCAGTATTTT.

In its sample, this clonotype was seen many times. This rearrangement joins TRBV7-2 to TRBJ2-2; D gene uncertain. This CDR3 comprises 14 residues. The germline CDR1 and CDR2 sequences are SGHTA and FQGNSA. V lost 5 bases and J lost 4, with 11 bases in between. The CDR3 DNA reads TGTGCCAGCAGCCCCCAAATTCTCACCGGGGAGCTGTTTTTT. It is translated as CASSPQILTGELFF. Combining the CDR3 with reference TRBV7-2 and TRBJ2-2 gives the whole variable domain GAGVSQSPSNKVTEKGKDVELRCDPISGHTALYWYRQSLGQGLEFLIYFQGNSAPDKSGLPSDRFSAERTGGSVSTLTIQRTQQEDSAVYLCASSPQILTGELFFGEGSRLTVL.

This clonotype was detected a few times. This rearrangement joins TRBV7-8 to TRBJ2-7, with D hard to call. CDR3 size: 15 residues. V was shortened by 3 bases and J by 3 bases, with 15 bases between the two germline ends. Germline V CDR1 and CDR2: SGHVS, FQNEAQ. The CDR3 DNA reads as TGTGCCAGCAGCTTTCAATCAGCCGGAATCTACGAGCAGTACTTC. Encoded protein: CASSFQSAGIYEQYF.

This clonotype was detected ten times or more. The J gene is TRBJ1-2, the V gene TRBV29-1; D uncertain. With 6 bases removed from V and 8 bases from J, the gap between germline ends came to 7 bases. CDR1 is SQVTM, CDR2 ANQGSEA, per germline. The CDR3 is made up of 9 amino acids. DNA for the CDR3: TGCAGCGTCCGGGAGGGCTACACCTTC. Protein sequence: CSVREGYTF.

Of note for this clonotype: Just one base apart from a much larger clone, this may be a read error. This rearrangement joins TRBV20-1 to TRBJ1-2; D not resolved. The germline V gene has CDR1 DFQATT and CDR2 SNEGSKA (reference sequence). The length of the CDR3 is 10 residues. CDR3 sequence (DNA): TGCAGTGCTAGACCTGATGGCTGCACCTTC. Protein sequence: CSARPDGCTF.

This clonotype appeared many times. This chain connects TRBV12-3 or TRBV12-4 to TRBJ2-1; D is uncertain. CDR3 length equals 16 residues. The ends were cut back, 5 bases at V and 8 bases at J, with 22 bases in the middle. This CDR3 reads CASSLRVWSGRDEQFF. In DNA form, the CDR3 reads TGTGCCAGCAGTCTAAGGGTGTGGTCGGGTCGGGATGAGCAGTTCTTC.

This clonotype was seen a handful of times. V is TRBV2 and J is TRBJ2-1; 15 bases match TRBD2. After removal of 6 bases from V and 0 bases from J, the junction contained 12 bases not matched to a gene. From germline, CDR1 is SNHLY and CDR2 FYNNEI. This CDR3 is built from 20 residues. The CDR3 sequence: CASSAAGTSGRMRSYNEQFF. Here the CDR3 DNA reads TGTGCCAGCAGCGCGGCCGGGACTAGCGGGAGGATGCGCTCCTACAATGAGCAGTTCTTC. The variable domain in full, with the rest retrieved from reference TRBV2 and TRBJ2-1, is EPEVTQTPSHQVTQMGQEVILRCVPISNHLYFYWYRQILGQKVEFLVSFYNNEISEKSEIFDDQFSVERPDGSNFTLKIRSTKLEDSAMYFCASSAAGTSGRMRSYNEQFFGPGTRLTVL.

At least ten counts were recorded for this clonotype. This rearrangement joins TRBV5-1 to TRBJ2-3, with D unclear. Germline assignment: CDR1 SGHRS and CDR2 YFSETQ. The CDR3 length is 14 residues. Trimming pared 4 bases from V and 4 bases from J, leaving 13 bases between. The CDR3 is CASSQRARADTQYF. Written as DNA, the CDR3 is TGCGCCAGCAGCCAAAGAGCACGGGCAGATACGCAGTATTTT.

With regard to this clonotype: It may be a read error: a sequence one base away is much more abundant. The conserved final phenylalanine or tryptophan is absent from the CDR3, which likely points to a read error. The chain combines TRBV20-1 with TRBJ2-7, with 7 positions matching TRBD2. The CDR3 has 12 residues. Germline V gene lookup returns CDR1 DFQATT and CDR2 SNEGSKA (reference sequence). The trim removed 4 bases at V and 7 bases at J, leaving 7 bases unmatched. The CDR3 loop reads CSATSGPSEQYS. The DNA of the CDR3 is TGCAGTGCTACTAGCGGCCCCTCGGAGCAGTACTCC.

Many counts were recorded for this clonotype. The chain employs TRBV12-3 or TRBV12-4 and TRBJ1-6; tentatively, D is TRBD1 (6 bases). Trimming took 6 bases from V and 0 from J, leaving 15 bases between them. CDR3 length: 17 amino acids. The CDR3 spells CASSPGQQSSYNSPLHF. The CDR3 bases are TGTGCCAGCAGCCCCGGACAGCAGAGCTCCTATAATTCACCCCTCCACTTT.

This sequence joins TRBV7-9 and TRBJ1-1, with 10 nucleotides matching TRBD1. The CDR3 is 19 amino acids. The germline gives CDR1 SEHNR, CDR2 FQNEAQ (reference sequence). The junction had 15 bases not matched to a gene; V was cut back by 4 bases and J by 1 base. Here the CDR3 DNA reads TGTGCCAGCAGCTCCGCTGTTGGGACAGGGGCCCGAAGGAACACTGAAGCTTTCTTT. Translating gives CASSSAVGTGARRNTEAFF.

In DNA, the CDR3 is TGTGCCAGCAGTTCCTGGACTGTAGATGAGCAGTTCTTC. Its protein product is CASSSWTVDEQFF. The chain links TRBV28 to TRBJ2-1, with D possibly being TRBD2 (5 bases). V was cut by 4 bases and J by 8 bases, with 12 bases left in between. The CDR3 sequence is 13 residues long. From germline, CDR1 is MDHEN and CDR2 SYDVKM.

This clonotype has ten or more counts. This chain connects TRBV11-1 to TRBJ2-3; 8 bases align to TRBD2. The V and J ends lost 1 base and 2 bases, in that order; junction bases with no gene match: 11. Germline CDR1 and CDR2: SGHAT and FQDESV (reference sequence). CDR3 size: 18 residues. The chain's CDR3 is CASSLGLMREAPTDTQYF. DNA of the CDR3: TGTGCCAGCAGCTTAGGATTGATGCGGGAGGCACCCACAGATACGCAGTATTTT. The full variable domain, its missing parts supplied by reference TRBV11-1 and TRBJ2-3, is EAEVAQSPRYKITEKSQAVAFWCDPISGHATLYWYRQILGQGPELLVQFQDESVVDDSQLPKDRFSAERLKGVDSTLKIQPAELGDSAMYLCASSLGLMREAPTDTQYFGPGTRLTVL.

This clonotype occurred many times. This chain joins TRBV5-1 and TRBJ1-1, with D perhaps matching TRBD1 (6 bases). The CDR3 covers 14 residues. The V gene's germline CDR1 is SGHRS and CDR2 YFSETQ. The V end lost 4 bases, the J end lost 0 bases, and 10 bases lay between the germline ends. The CDR3 DNA sequence: TGCGCCAGCAGCAACCGGGACATGAACACTGAAGCTTTCTTT. Translating it yields CASSNRDMNTEAFF.

This clonotype was observed many times. The chain recombines TRBV10-2 with TRBJ2-7; D perhaps matches TRBD1 (7 bases). V shed 5 bases and J shed 3 bases, with 14 bases lying between them. Germline V CDR1 and CDR2: WSHSY, SAAADI. The CDR3 consists of 14 residues. The CDR3 DNA follows: TGCGCCAGCAGTAGACAGGGCGGGAACTACGAGCAGTACTTC. It specifies CASSRQGGNYEQYF.

This clonotype was picked up many times. The CDR3 loop is CASSIRGLSGCTF. In nucleotides, the CDR3 is TGTGCCAGCAGTATCAGGGGGTTATCGGGGTGCACCTTC. J is TRBJ1-2 and V is TRBV12-3 or TRBV12-4; 7 positions match TRBD1. The CDR3 is 13 residues long. The J segment lost 13 bases and the V segment lost 5 bases, leaving 13 bases of the junction unmatched.

This clonotype has only one observation. A much more abundant neighbour one base away suggests this may be a read error. The chain joins TRBV6-2 or TRBV6-3 to TRBJ1-4; the D is unclear. Germline loops: CDR1 MNHEY, CDR2 SVGEGT. The length of the CDR3 is 17 residues. CDR3 sequence: CANSYQRRPRGNEKLFF. DNA for the CDR3: TGTGCCAACAGTTACCAGCGCCGCCCGCGAGGGAATGAAAAACTGTTTTTT.

This clonotype turned up a few times. The chain joins TRBV19 to TRBJ1-5; TRBD1 matches 7 bases. The V and J ends lost 8 bases and 9 bases, in that order; junction bases with no gene match: 10. CDR1 is LNHDA, CDR2 SQIVND, per germline (reference sequence). The length of the CDR3 is 13 residues. The CDR3 loop reads CASEGQPPWPQHF. The CDR3 coding sequence is TGTGCCAGTGAGGGACAGCCGCCCTGGCCCCAGCATTTT.

The chain couples TRBV12-3 or TRBV12-4 to TRBJ2-3; TRBD1 matches 7 bases. There are 15 residues in the CDR3. Germline trimming cut 4 bases from V and 5 bases from J; bases unmatched to any gene: 9. In DNA form, the CDR3 reads TGTGCCAGCAGTTACTCGGCGGACAGGCGAGATACGCAGTATTTT. Translating it yields CASSYSADRRDTQYF.

This clonotype was found many times. The V and J genes are TRBV29-1 and TRBJ2-2; TRBD1 might be the D (5 bases). In germline, CDR1 is SQVTM, CDR2 ANQGSEA. The CDR3 length is 14 residues. V lost 6 bases and J lost 0, with 11 bases in between. CDR3 sequence: CSVTTASNTGELFF. The CDR3 DNA follows: TGCAGCGTGACGACAGCCTCGAACACCGGGGAGCTGTTTTTT.

This clonotype was seen a handful of times. V and J are TRBV5-1 and TRBJ2-2; 11 bases line up with TRBD2. V shed 8 bases, J shed 4 bases, and the junction held 10 bases outside the gene matches. This CDR3 comprises 16 residues. The germline CDR1 and CDR2 sequences are SGHRS and YFSETQ. The CDR3 nucleotides read TGCGCCAGACTCCACGGGACTAGCGGCCCCACCGGGGAGCTGTTTTTT. Translated: CARLHGTSGPTGELFF. Combining the CDR3 with reference TRBV5-1 and TRBJ2-2 gives the whole variable domain KAGVTQTPRYLIKTRGQQVTLSCSPISGHRSVSWYQQTPGQGLQFLFEYFSETQRNKGNFPGRFSGRQFSNSRSEMNVSTLELGDSALYLCARLHGTSGPTGELFFGEGSRLTVL.

This clonotype was observed many times. The rearrangement uses TRBV11-1 and TRBJ1-6; 12 bases are shared with TRBD1. Germline CDR1 and CDR2: SGHAT and FQDESV (reference sequence). The CDR3 is made up of 19 amino acids. With 5 bases clipped from V and 7 bases from J, the junction kept 15 bases outside the gene matches. The CDR3 DNA reads as TGTGCCAGCAGCCATCTCGTCCCGGGACAGGGGGCGCAAAATTCACCCCTCCACTTT. Translating it yields CASSHLVPGQGAQNSPLHF.

In this sample, this clonotype turned up many times. This chain connects TRBV30 to TRBJ2-7; possible D gene TRBD1, 6 bases. Trimming shortened V by 3 bases and J by 0 bases, and 6 bases separated the two germline ends. From germline, CDR1 is GTSNPN and CDR2 SVGIG (reference sequence). This CDR3 has 12 residues. The CDR3 bases are TGTGCCTGGAGCAGGGGCTCCTACGAGCAGTACTTC. Translated, it gives CAWSRGSYEQYF. Variable domain in full (rest from reference TRBV30 and TRBJ2-7): SQTIHQWPATLVQPVGSPLSLECTVEGTSNPNLYWYRQAAGRGLQLLFYSVGIGQISSEVPQNLSASRPQDRQFILSSKKLLLSDSGFYLCAWSRGSYEQYFGPGTRLTVT.

This clonotype was observed many times. The rearrangement links TRBV20-1 to TRBJ2-7; 9 bases agree with TRBD2. The trim removed 0 bases at V and 4 bases at J, leaving 13 bases unmatched. Germline V gives CDR1 DFQATT, CDR2 SNEGSKA (reference sequence). This CDR3 region has 17 residues. The CDR3 sequence is CSARDISGGATLYEQYF. For the CDR3, the DNA is TGCAGTGCTAGAGATATTAGCGGGGGAGCAACCCTTTACGAGCAGTACTTC.